Presented here are 4 T cell receptor beta chains from one specimen sequenced in a study of identical twins. TCRdb fed the 5' RACE reads into MiXCR, producing one record per CDR3 protein. In the table there are under 300,000 distinct CDR3 sequences, 6.5% of which are singletons. Another study also made use of these data, one on T cells expressing NK-cell markers.

Sequenced sample: CD8+ T cells sorted from blood. The receptors were gathered from a woman in her late teens or twenties in good health.

The J gene is TRBJ1-1, the V gene TRBV7-8; D remains unclear. CDR3 length equals 14 residues. V was cut by 7 bases and J by 1 base, with 13 bases left in between. Germline V lookup: CDR1 SGHVS, CDR2 FQNEAQ. CDR3 protein: CASKGWVGNTEAFF. CDR3 sequence (DNA): TGTGCCAGCAAGGGCTGGGTAGGGAACACTGAAGCTTTCTTT.

This clonotype was seen ten or more times. The V gene is TRBV2, the J gene TRBJ2-7, with D perhaps TRBD1 (6 bases). From germline, CDR1 is SNHLY and CDR2 FYNNEI. Between the trimmed V and J ends, which lost 4 bases and 6 bases, there was a span of 10 bases. There are 12 residues in the CDR3. CDR3: CASSGQGPEQYF. CDR3 nucleotides: TGTGCCAGCAGTGGCCAGGGGCCCGAGCAGTACTTC.

This clonotype has just a few counts. V gene TRBV4-3 combines with J gene TRBJ2-7; 7 bases are shared with TRBD2. This CDR3 is built from 15 residues. Per the germline V gene, CDR1 is LGHNA and CDR2 is YSLEER. Trimming removed 2 bases from V and 2 bases from J; junction bases left unmatched: 6. This CDR3 reads CASSQLPGGTYEQYF. The CDR3 nucleotides read TGCGCCAGCAGCCAACTTCCGGGAGGAACCTACGAGCAGTACTTC.

This clonotype was counted at least ten times. At one end the junction does not follow the germline gene, possibly because of a read error. The V and J genes are TRBV5-1 and TRBJ2-3; no definite D call. This CDR3 region has 15 residues. Germline V CDR1 and CDR2: SGHRS, YFSETQ. The CDR3 region is CASSLGLASTDTQYF. As DNA, the CDR3 is TGTGCCAGCAGCTTAGGGCTGGCTAGCACAGATACGCAGTATTTT.